These T cell receptor beta chains were read from a single sample in a study of blood T cell repertoires in COVID-19. Data came from immunoSEQ multiplex PCR; TCRdb stores just in-frame clones and leaves some out. In the table there are 150,000 or so clones, about 85% of which are singletons. Sequenced material: PBMCs or T cells enriched from blood (not recorded which). The receptors shown here come from a woman aged 45 to 65 who had recovered from COVID-19. The CDR3 runs from the conserved cysteine through the conserved F or W. Each record gives: D gene, clone size, J gene, V gene, CDR3 DNA, CDR3 protein. D genes are given only for firm matches. For some rows the clone size is stated as once, few or many, or as a class when expanded; others skip it.

>TRBD1|-|TRBJ1-1|TRBV9
TGTGCCAGCAGACCAGGGGGGATGAACACTGAAGCTTTCTTT
CASRPGGMNTEAFF
>TRBD1|-|TRBJ2-7|TRBV9
TGTGCCAGCAGCGAGGGACAGGGGGGGACCTACGAGCAGTACTTC
CASSEGQGGTYEQYF
>-|-|TRBJ1-1|TRBV5-1
TGCGCCAGCAGCTTTGCACAGGGCACTGAAGCTTTCTTT
CASSFAQGTEAFF
>-|few|TRBJ1-5|TRBV6-2/TRBV6-3
TGTGCCAGCAGTTGGGGGGAGGCTCAGCCCCAGCATTTT
CASSWGEAQPQHF
>-|-|TRBJ2-7|TRBV7-9
TGTGCCAGCAGCTTTCACAGCTACGAGCAGTACTTC
CASSFHSYEQYF
>-|-|TRBJ2-7|TRBV27
TGTGCCAGCAGTTTTAGGGACATCTCCTACGAGCAGTACTTC
CASSFRDISYEQYF
>-|-|TRBJ2-5|TRBV5-1
TGCGCCAGCAGCTTGGATCTGAACGGAGAGACCCAGTACTTC
CASSLDLNGETQYF
>-|few|TRBJ1-2|TRBV9
TGTGCCAGCAGCGGGGGACATTATAACTATGGCTACACCTTC
CASSGGHYNYGYTF
>-|-|TRBJ2-5|TRBV6-6
TGTGCCAGCCGAACAGTCCAAGAGACCCAGTACTTC
CASRTVQETQYF
>TRBD1|few|TRBJ1-5|TRBV5-1
TGCGCCAGCAGCTCCGGGACAGCGAATCAGCCCCAGCATTTT
CASSSGTANQPQHF